The rows below give T cell receptor beta chains drawn from one sample of a study of T cell repertoires in cytomegalovirus infection. TCRdb processed the reads anew with MiXCR; each CDR3 protein has one entry. The sample lists some 940,000 distinct CDR3 sequences, around 32% occurring once. No antigen has been assigned to these receptors. Here the sequenced sample was cultured CD8+ T cells from PBMCs, taken from culture after CMV antigen stimulation. Receptor source: a human donor in good health (CMV status not recorded). Some clones in this sample may be carry-over from other donors' samples. The CDR3 runs from the conserved cysteine through the conserved F or W. The D gene is left open where the match is weak. Where a row states a size, it is once, few, many or the class of an expanded clone; other rows omit it.

TRBJ2-5	few	15	-	TRBV7-9	CASSLGVTGEETQYF	TGTGCCAGCAGCTTGGGCGTGACGGGGGAGGAGACCCAGTACTTC
TRBJ2-5	many	15	TRBD2	TRBV7-2	CASSALAGGGETQYF	TGTGCCAGCAGCGCGTTAGCGGGGGGAGGAGAGACCCAGTACTTC
TRBJ1-5	-	13	-	TRBV6-5	CASSVIIGQPQHF	TGTGCCAGCAGCGTTATAATAGGTCAGCCCCAGCATTTT
TRBJ1-5	-	18	TRBD1	TRBV6-2/TRBV6-3	CASSYSGQVFYSNQPQHF	TGTGCCAGCAGTTACTCGGGACAGGTTTTCTATAGCAATCAGCCCCAGCATTTT
TRBJ1-2	-	14	TRBD1	TRBV7-8	CASYQTGPPNGYTF	TGTGCCAGCTATCAGACAGGGCCCCCCAATGGCTACACCTTC
TRBJ2-2	few	15	-	TRBV4-1	CASSQDTQRTGELFF	TGCGCCAGCAGCCAAGATACTCAGCGAACCGGGGAGCTGTTTTTT
TRBJ1-2	-	16	-	TRBV4-2	CASSQGMRPTNYGYTF	TGTGCCAGCAGCCAAGGAATGCGACCTACTAACTATGGCTACACCTTC
TRBJ2-2	many	16	TRBD2	TRBV11-3	CASSPRLAMNTGELFF	TGTGCCAGCAGCCCGAGACTAGCGATGAACACCGGGGAGCTGTTTTTT
TRBJ1-1	-	14	-	TRBV4-1	CASSPQEFRPEAFF	TGCGCCAGCAGCCCGCAGGAGTTCCGGCCTGAAGCTTTCTTT
TRBJ1-2	-	14	-	TRBV12-3/TRBV12-4	CASSLAQLNYGYTF	TGTGCCAGCAGTTTAGCGCAGTTAAACTATGGCTACACCTTC
TRBJ1-1	-	12	-	TRBV19	CASRVGFTEAFF	TGTGCCAGTAGAGTGGGTTTCACTGAAGCTTTCTTT
TRBJ1-5	-	17	TRBD1	TRBV6-2/TRBV6-3	CASRGDRAERSNLPQHF	TGTGCCAGCAGGGGGGACAGGGCCGAGAGGAGCAATCTGCCCCAGCATTTT
TRBJ2-1	many	18	TRBD2	TRBV7-6	CASSLASGELFSYNEQFF	TGTGCCAGCAGCTTAGCCAGCGGGGAGCTTTTCTCCTACAATGAGCAGTTCTTC
TRBJ2-1	-	14	-	TRBV5-1	CASRLYRVQDEQFF	TGCGCCAGCAGACTTTACAGGGTCCAGGATGAGCAGTTCTTC
TRBJ1-4	-	18	-	TRBV23-1	CASSQSGGRDSTNEKLFF	TGCGCCAGCAGTCAATCGGGAGGCAGGGATTCAACTAATGAAAAACTGTTTTTT
TRBJ2-3	-	14	-	TRBV27	CVSREGVEGNTQYF	TGTGTCAGCCGAGAGGGTGTGGAGGGAAATACGCAGTATTTT
TRBJ2-1	few	16	TRBD1	TRBV9	CASSSPLDRGYNEQFF	TGTGCCAGCAGCTCCCCTTTGGACAGGGGGTACAATGAGCAGTTCTTC
TRBJ1-2	few	15	-	TRBV6-1	CASSELLDRGYGYTF	TGTGCCAGCAGTGAATTACTTGACAGAGGCTATGGCTACACCTTC
TRBJ2-7	many	11	-	TRBV2	CASRNHYEQYF	TGTGCCAGCAGGAACCACTACGAGCAGTACTTC
TRBJ2-1	many	14	-	TRBV7-8	CASSLARPYNEQFF	TGTGCCAGCAGCTTAGCGCGACCTTACAATGAGCAGTTCTTC
TRBJ2-5	-	16	TRBD1	TRBV7-9	CASSLGGQPFQETQYF	TGTGCCAGCAGCCTAGGGGGACAGCCCTTCCAAGAGACCCAGTACTTC
TRBJ1-2	few	18	-	TRBV29-1	CSVEGYFGRENTNYGYTF	TGCAGCGTTGAAGGTTACTTTGGGAGAGAAAACACTAACTATGGCTACACCTTC
TRBJ1-2	-	14	-	TRBV28	CASGKGSLHYGYTF	TGTGCCAGCGGGAAAGGATCGCTACACTATGGCTACACCTTC
TRBJ1-5	-	14	-	TRBV28	CASALMGASQPQHF	TGTGCCAGCGCCCTTATGGGGGCCAGTCAGCCCCAGCATTTT
TRBJ2-3	-	17	TRBD2	TRBV6-5	CASSYSIYGGELDTQYF	TGTGCCAGCAGTTACTCGATCTACGGGGGGGAGTTAGATACGCAGTATTTT
TRBJ2-2	-	15	-	TRBV19	CASSIASPGAGELFF	TGTGCCAGTAGTATAGCCTCCCCGGGGGCCGGGGAGCTGTTTTTT
TRBJ1-2	-	13	-	TRBV7-4	CASSLGGTGGYTF	TGTGCCAGCAGCTTAGGTGGGACGGGAGGCTACACCTTC
TRBJ2-1	many	12	-	TRBV7-2	CASSHDFNEQFF	TGTGCCAGCAGTCACGACTTCAATGAGCAGTTCTTC
TRBJ2-4	few	13	-	TRBV18	CASSQNSENIQYF	TGTGCCAGCTCACAGAACAGCGAAAACATTCAGTACTTC
TRBJ2-3	once	15	-	TRBV19	CASSMFVGGTDTQYF	TGTGCCAGTAGTATGTTCGTTGGGGGCACAGATACGCAGTATTTT
TRBJ2-7	few	14	TRBD1	TRBV5-4	CASSLDRGPGEQYF	TGTGCCAGCAGCCTGGACAGGGGGCCAGGCGAGCAGTACTTC
TRBJ1-5	many	15	-	TRBV7-2	CASSSRAGGNQPQHF	TGTGCCAGCAGCTCAAGGGCCGGTGGCAATCAGCCCCAGCATTTT
TRBJ2-6	few	16	-	TRBV12-3/TRBV12-4	CASSSGVSSGANVLTF	TGTGCCAGCAGTTCTGGGGTCAGCTCTGGGGCCAACGTCCTGACTTTC
TRBJ2-7	-	13	TRBD1	TRBV6-5	CASSTTTGNEQYF	TGTGCCAGCAGTACGACGACAGGGAACGAGCAGTACTTC
TRBJ2-1	-	17	TRBD2	TRBV4-1	CASSQDSAGGSYNEQFF	TGCGCCAGCAGCCAAGATTCCGCGGGGGGCTCCTACAATGAGCAGTTCTTC
TRBJ2-7	few	12	-	TRBV27	CASSRPLDEQYF	TGTGCCAGCAGCAGACCACTAGACGAGCAGTACTTC